This T cell receptor beta chain stems from a study of CD8 T cells in Susac syndrome. A quantity of about 0.5 to 1 ug RNA underwent reverse transcription using random hexamers. The CDR3 of TCR beta was amplified by immunoSEQ multiplex PCR across 54 Vbeta and 13 Jbeta. TCRdb ran MiXCR on the immunoSEQ multiplex PCR reads and lists one entry per CDR3 protein. In the table there are 65,000 to 80,000 distinct CDR3 sequences, 90% to 95% of which are singletons. The T cells that were sequenced for TCR beta were CD8+ and CD4+ cells from blood. Germline V gene lookup returns CDR1 DFQATT and CDR2 SNEGSKA (reference sequence). The ends lost 3 bases at V and 1 base at J; junction bases unmatched: 5. The CDR3 has 15 residues.

The TCR comes from a human donor with multiple sclerosis. The sample comprised CD8+ T cells from PBMCs. The chain employs TRBV20-1 and TRBJ2-3, with TRBD1 matching 9 bases. The CDR3 is CSASARDRGTDTQYF. For the CDR3, the DNA is TGCAGTGCTAGTGCTCGGGACAGGGGCACAGATACGCAGTATTTT.